The 11 T cell receptor beta chains given below trace back to one sample, sequenced in a study of blood T cell repertoires in COVID-19. Sequencing used immunoSEQ multiplex PCR; TCRdb keeps in-frame clones, though not all of them. The sample has roughly 220,000 clones, around four fifths seen once; the top ten hold just under 20%. Source material: peripheral blood. These receptors originate from a man aged 30-40 years with active or convalescent COVID-19.

This clone was observed a single time. The V call is TRBV28, the J call TRBJ2-3; TRBD2 matches 10 bases. Trimming took 5 bases from V and 4 from J; bases not matched to a gene: 12. This CDR3 has 17 amino acids. From germline, CDR1 is MDHEN and CDR2 SYDVKM. The CDR3 reads CASSLASGSIIPDTQYF. The CDR3 bases are TGTGCCAGCAGTCTCGCTAGCGGGAGTATCATACCAGATACGCAGTATTTT.

V usage is TRBV28 and J usage is TRBJ2-1, with 8 bases fitting TRBD2. Germline-derived CDR1 and CDR2 are MDHEN and SYDVKM. The J segment lost 7 bases and the V segment lost 8 bases, leaving 19 bases of the junction unmatched. The CDR3 contains 17 residues. The CDR3 loop reads CASLLGSAGGMVNEQFF. The DNA for the CDR3 is TGTGCCAGCCTCCTCGGCTCGGCGGGAGGAATGGTGAATGAGCAGTTCTTC.

This clone has a handful of counts. The chain links TRBV5-1 to TRBJ1-3; the match to TRBD1 covers 7 bases. The CDR3 contains 15 residues. V shed 4 bases and J 4 bases; nucleotides not matched to a gene: 8. Germline CDR1 SGHRS, CDR2 YFSETQ. Here the CDR3 reads CASSEGGTGGNTIYF. The CDR3 coding sequence is TGCGCCAGCAGCGAAGGGGGCACCGGGGGAAACACCATATATTTT.

The V call is TRBV5-3, the J call TRBJ1-1; 8 bases are shared with TRBD1. TRBV5-3 is filed as an ORF, its function uncertain. The CDR3 is made up of 14 amino acids. The V segment lost 0 bases and the J segment 13 bases; nucleotides outside the gene matches: 11. The CDR3 DNA sequence: TGTGCCAGAAGCTTGGTTGTCAGGGGGCGAAGAGATTTCTTT. Protein sequence: CARSLVVRGRRDFF.

The chain combines TRBV5-4 with TRBJ2-1; 8 positions agree with TRBD1. The CDR3 totals 17 residues. The V gene end was trimmed by 4 bases and the J gene end by 2 bases; junction bases not matched to a gene: 11. The germline V gene encodes CDR1 SGHNT and CDR2 YYREEE (reference sequence). The CDR3 nucleotides read TGTGCCAGCAGCCCGGACCTGGACAGGGTGGCCTACAATGAGCAGTTCTTC. It is translated as CASSPDLDRVAYNEQFF.

The chain joins TRBV28 to TRBJ1-1, with D maybe TRBD1 (5 bases). Germline V lookup: CDR1 MDHEN, CDR2 SYDVKM. Trimming took off 7 bases at V and 3 bases at J, with 15 bases between the two ends. The CDR3 loop spans 14 amino acids. This CDR3 reads CASTWEGGDTEAFF. The CDR3 DNA reads TGTGCCAGCACCTGGGAGGGAGGGGACACTGAAGCTTTCTTT.

The chain recombines TRBV7-2 with TRBJ2-2; TRBD2 agrees at 10 bases. This CDR3 region has 16 residues. Germline assignment: CDR1 SGHTA and CDR2 FQGNSA. Trimming at V came to 5 bases and at J to 4 bases, leaving 7 bases not matched to a gene. The CDR3 sequence: CASSRSLAGATGELFF. The CDR3 DNA follows: TGTGCCAGCAGCCGTTCCCTAGCGGGAGCCACCGGGGAGCTGTTTTTT.

The CDR3 reads CASSEGEGQPQHF. CDR3 coding DNA: TGCGCCAGCAGCGAGGGGGAGGGTCAGCCCCAGCATTTT. This sequence joins TRBV5-1 and TRBJ1-5, with a possible D match to TRBD1 (6 bases). Trimming removed 4 bases at V and 6 bases at J, with 11 bases between. The CDR3 has 13 residues. From germline, CDR1 is SGHRS and CDR2 YFSETQ. The entire variable domain, with the rest obtained from reference TRBV5-1 and TRBJ1-5, is as follows: KAGVTQTPRYLIKTRGQQVTLSCSPISGHRSVSWYQQTPGQGLQFLFEYFSETQRNKGNFPGRFSGRQFSNSRSEMNVSTLELGDSALYLCASSEGEGQPQHFGDGTRLSIL.

The chain employs TRBV11-2 and TRBJ2-7; tentatively, D is TRBD1 (5 bases). V lost 1 base and J lost 7, with 11 bases in between. CDR3 length: 13 amino acids. Germline V gene lookup returns CDR1 SGHAT and CDR2 FQNNGV. CDR3 protein: CASSLALGQEQYF. CDR3 DNA: TGTGCCAGCAGCTTAGCGTTGGGGCAGGAGCAGTACTTC.

The V call is TRBV7-2, the J call TRBJ2-7; 10 bases map to TRBD1. The germline V gene encodes CDR1 SGHTA and CDR2 FQGNSA. Trimming took 4 bases from V and 4 from J; bases not matched to a gene: 4. There are 14 residues in the CDR3. Here the CDR3 DNA reads TGTGCCAGCAGCTCGGGACAGGGGCAATACGAGCAGTACTTC. Protein sequence: CASSSGQGQYEQYF.

The CDR3 DNA follows: TGTGCCAGCAGCTTTTTCGTAGGGGGATACGAGCAGTACTTC. Its translation is CASSFFVGGYEQYF. The V gene is TRBV7-2, the J gene TRBJ2-7, with D possibly matching TRBD1 (6 bases). The germline V gene encodes CDR1 SGHTA and CDR2 FQGNSA. The V end was cut by 3 bases, the J end by 4 bases, with 13 bases between. This CDR3 contains 14 residues.